These 16 T cell receptor beta chains were sequenced from one sample in a study of cytomegalovirus exposure and HLA in healthy donors. TCRdb's table, derived via immunoSEQ multiplex PCR, lists solely in-frame clones and lacks some. The sample lists around 75,000 clones; 85% were seen once. Sequenced sample: PBMCs. The source is a man under 40 in good health and CMV-seronegative.

V gene TRBV5-4 combines with J gene TRBJ2-4; possible D gene TRBD2, 5 bases. CDR3 length equals 17 residues. Germline-derived CDR1 and CDR2 are SGHNT and YYREEE (reference sequence). Trimming shortened V by 4 bases and J by 7 bases, and 24 bases separated the two germline ends. CDR3 in amino acids: CASSPKFPVTRPNIQYF. The CDR3 DNA is TGTGCCAGCAGCCCCAAATTCCCCGTCACTAGGCCGAACATTCAGTACTTC.

The V gene is TRBV28, the J gene TRBJ1-2; D call uncertain. CDR3 length: 14 residues. The germline gives CDR1 MDHEN, CDR2 SYDVKM. V was clipped by 6 bases and J by 1 base, with 12 bases between them. This chain's CDR3 is CASSPPGSNYGYTF. As DNA, the CDR3 is TGTGCCAGCAGCCCCCCTGGCAGTAACTATGGCTACACCTTC.

The rearrangement uses TRBV14 and TRBJ2-1; 9 bases match TRBD2. Germline V CDR1 and CDR2: SGHDN, FVKESK. The CDR3 length is 16 residues. The V gene end was trimmed by 4 bases and the J gene end by 3 bases; junction bases not matched to a gene: 7. CDR3 nucleotides: TGTGCCAGCAGCCTTGACCAGACTAGCGGCTACAATGAGCAGTTCTTC. Amino acids: CASSLDQTSGYNEQFF.

This clone was detected a few times. J is TRBJ1-1 and V is TRBV28, with 7 bases fitting TRBD1. J lost 5 bases, V lost 8 bases, and 14 bases had no gene match. CDR3 length: 15 amino acids. The V gene's germline CDR1 is MDHEN and CDR2 SYDVKM. Here the CDR3 DNA reads TGTGCCAGCGGGGGCAGGGGGAATGTGGGTACTGAAGCTTTCTTT. The encoded protein is CASGGRGNVGTEAFF.

The CDR3 region is CASSLGTGDVTQYF. CDR3 nucleotide sequence: TGTGCCAGCTCACTTGGGACTGGGGATGTGACCCAGTACTTC. The chain links TRBV18 to TRBJ2-5; possibly TRBD2 for D (6 bases). CDR3 length: 14 residues. The germline CDR1 and CDR2 sequences are KGHSH and LQKENI. Trimming removed 4 bases at V and 7 bases at J, with 16 bases between.

This chain uses TRBV29-1 with TRBJ1-2; 8 nucleotides match TRBD1. From germline, CDR1 is SQVTM and CDR2 ANQGSEA. This CDR3 is built from 19 residues. Unmatched junction bases numbered 23, after V lost 4 bases and J lost 4 bases. The CDR3 loop reads CSVGWLRGGRGHKGYGYTF. In nucleotides, the CDR3 is TGCAGCGTTGGATGGTTAAGGGGAGGCAGGGGGCATAAGGGCTATGGCTACACCTTC.

This clone was recorded only once. The chain uses TRBV29-1 and TRBJ1-2; TRBD1 is a possible D gene (6 bases). Deletions cut 2 bases from V and 7 bases from J, with 11 bases between. This CDR3 comprises 12 residues. Germline V gene sequence: CDR1 SQVTM, CDR2 ANQGSEA. The CDR3 region has the DNA TGCAGCGTTGAATACAGGGAAGTTGGCTACACCTTC. Amino acid sequence: CSVEYREVGYTF.

This sequence joins TRBV5-1 and TRBJ2-5; no reliable D call. Deletions cut 1 base from V and 1 base from J, with 5 bases between. The CDR3 loop spans 13 amino acids. CDR1 and CDR2 from the germline V gene are SGHRS and YFSETQ. For the CDR3, the DNA is TGCGCCAGCAGCTTGATCTCCCAAGAGACCCAGTACTTC. Translation: CASSLISQETQYF.

The chain combines TRBV19 with TRBJ1-5; possibly TRBD1 for D (6 bases). Germline CDR1 is LNHDA and CDR2 is SQIVND (reference sequence). The CDR3 extends over 14 amino acids. Deletions cut 5 bases from V and 6 bases from J, with 14 bases between. The CDR3 loop reads CASSLLGGAQPQHF. The CDR3 nucleotides read TGTGCCAGTAGTCTCCTGGGGGGGGCTCAGCCCCAGCATTTT.

This clone was picked up a small number of times. V is TRBV5-6 and J is TRBJ2-7; D gene uncertain. There are 15 residues in the CDR3. V was pared by 5 bases and J by 3 bases, with 18 bases between. The germline CDR1 and CDR2 sequences are SGHDT and YYEEEE. The CDR3 coding sequence is TGTGCCAGCAGGGGTTCAGGCAGGCCCGTCTACGAGCAGTACGTC. Protein product: CASRGSGRPVYEQYV.

This clone occurred once. The chain couples TRBV4-1 to TRBJ2-2, with TRBD1 matching 7 bases. Trimming cost V 1 base and J 6 bases; bases outside gene matches: 5. The CDR3 sequence is 15 residues long. Germline values: CDR1 MGHRA, CDR2 YSYEKL. In DNA, the CDR3 is TGCGCCAGCAGCCAAGTAGGGGGCAGGTCCGGGGAGCTGTTTTTT. Protein product: CASSQVGGRSGELFF.

This sequence joins TRBV2 and TRBJ1-1; maybe TRBD1 (6 bases). The V end lost 10 bases, the J end lost 1 base, and 13 bases lay between the germline ends. The CDR3 runs 13 residues. Per germline, CDR1 SNHLY and CDR2 FYNNEI. The CDR3 here is CATQGSPNTEAFF. The DNA of the CDR3 is TGTGCCACCCAGGGGTCGCCGAACACTGAAGCTTTCTTT.

The V and J genes are TRBV5-1 and TRBJ2-7, with 12 bases matching TRBD2. CDR1 SGHRS and CDR2 YFSETQ come from the germline V gene. The V and J ends lost 0 bases and 5 bases, in that order; junction bases with no gene match: 6. This CDR3 is 16 amino acids long. CDR3 DNA: TGCGCCAGCAGCTTGGCAGGACTAGCGGGGACTAACGAGCAGTACTTC. The encoded protein is CASSLAGLAGTNEQYF.

V and J are TRBV29-1 and TRBJ1-2; perhaps TRBD1 as D (5 bases). The CDR3 consists of 12 residues. The V gene lost 0 bases and the J gene lost 5 bases, with 7 bases spanning the gap. In germline, CDR1 is SQVTM, CDR2 ANQGSEA. CDR3 protein: CSVEERGYGYTF. The CDR3 region has the DNA TGCAGCGTTGAAGAAAGGGGTTATGGCTACACCTTC.

The chain links TRBV4-3 to TRBJ2-1; 8 bases are a match to TRBD2. V trimming: 1 base; J trimming: 9 bases; junction bases outside the gene matches: 11. Looked up from germline, CDR1 is LGHNA and CDR2 is YSLEER. The CDR3 consists of 16 residues. CDR3 DNA: TGCGCCAGCAGCCAAGTTAGGCGGGGGGAGGAGGTTGAGCAGTTCTTC. This gives the protein CASSQVRRGEEVEQFF.

In DNA, the CDR3 is TGTGCCAGCAGCTTAGCGGGGGCAGGGGCCAATCAGCCCCAGCATTTT. Protein sequence: CASSLAGAGANQPQHF. This sequence joins TRBV7-9 and TRBJ1-5, with D possibly TRBD1 on 6 matching bases. CDR1 SEHNR and CDR2 FQNEAQ come from the germline V gene (reference sequence). Trimming cost V 0 bases and J 3 bases, with 12 bases left between them. This CDR3 has 16 residues. Based on the CDR3 plus reference TRBV7-9 and TRBJ1-5, the full variable domain is DTGVSQNPRHKITKRGQNVTFRCDPISEHNRLYWYRQTLGQGPEFLTYFQNEAQLEKSRLLSDRFSAERPKGSFSTLEIQRTEQGDSAMYLCASSLAGAGANQPQHFGDGTRLSIL.